This T cell receptor beta chain was recovered during a study of CXCR3-negative and CXCR3-positive naive CD8 T cells. Across the whole study: Overall TRB read output was about 140 million, and each library contained about 1.5 +/- 0.3 million reads. Study-level findings and limits: From TRB CDR3 properties, TCR strength was inferred; surface CD5 did not differ between naive subsets. In naive cells, CXCR3-negative and CXCR3-positive subsets had similar TRBV-TRBJ usage; memory cells differed. Naive cells that were CXCR3-positive had more hydrophobic TRB CDR3s (compared with CXCR3-negative naive cells).

About this clonotype: Its target is unknown.

All TRB cDNA libraries came from 5' RACE performed with UMI labels. Reprocessing the 5' RACE reads, TCRdb reports a single entry for every CDR3 protein and omits DNA. The sample yields fewer than 80,000 distinct CDR3 sequences, of which the top ten take up over 1.3%. The germline gives CDR1 SQVTM, CDR2 ANQGSEA. This CDR3 is built from 14 residues. The chain is built from TRBV29-1 and TRBJ2-3; as DNA is missing, the TRBD1 call by TCRdb cannot be tested. Specimen: naive CXCR3- CD8+ T cells from blood. Subset: CD45RO-CCR7+CD27+CD95- naive CD8+ T cells lacking CXCR3 (TNR3-). This clonotype originated in a human donor in good health. Some clones in this sample may be carry-over from other donors' samples. The CDR3 region is CSALRGVRTDTQYF.